This TCR beta chain was sequenced during a study of blood T cell repertoires in COVID-19. The overall study: Samples representing acute and convalescent COVID-19 were sourced from the United States, Italy and Spain. Nucleic acid was either cDNA or gDNA, and it came from T cells, B-cell-depleted T cells, or PBMCs.

Germline V gene lookup returns CDR1 MGHDK and CDR2 SYGVNS. V lost 4 bases and J lost 5; bases outside the gene matches: 6. CDR3 length: 14 residues. As handled by the study authors: It was from reference gene primer amplification that nucleated cell counts were estimated. Only in-frame clones appear in the TCRdb table, and some are missing; sequencing was by immunoSEQ multiplex PCR. The V and J calls and the clone size are those of that table, but D and trimming were determined from the DNA. The table includes about 11,000 clones, approximately 84% detected once. V gene TRBV25-1 combines with J gene TRBJ1-1, with 8 bases matching TRBD1. Sequences were obtained from peripheral blood. This TCR was sampled from a man aged 45 to 65 with active COVID-19. The CDR3 nucleotides read TGTGCCAGCAGTGGGACAGGGATAGTGACTGAAGCTTTCTTT. Translation gives CASSGTGIVTEAFF.